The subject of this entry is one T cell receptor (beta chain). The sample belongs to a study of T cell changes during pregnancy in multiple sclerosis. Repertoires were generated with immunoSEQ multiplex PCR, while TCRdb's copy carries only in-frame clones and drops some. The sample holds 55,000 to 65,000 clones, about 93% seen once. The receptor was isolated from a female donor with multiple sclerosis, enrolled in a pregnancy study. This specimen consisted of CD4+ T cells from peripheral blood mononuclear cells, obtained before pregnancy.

CDR3 sequence reads: CASSPASTGSNQPQHF. As DNA, the CDR3 is TGTGCCAGCAGCCCGGCCTCGACAGGGAGCAATCAGCCCCAGCATTTT. The rearrangement joins TRBV7-2 to TRBJ1-5; 7 nucleotides align to TRBD1. Germline V gene data show CDR1 as SGHTA and CDR2 as FQGNSA. Germline trimming cut 5 bases from V and 1 base from J; bases unmatched to any gene: 8. CDR3 length equals 16 residues.